This T cell receptor (beta chain) is drawn from a study of shared clonotypes between healthy human individuals. Study observations and caveats: Approximately 4.6% of naive CD4 clonotypes were common to a handful of donors. A small donor pool kept down the genetic and exposure-history diversity that was represented.

Only CD45RO-negative cells positively selected for CCR7 counted as naive CD8 cells, so terminally differentiated effector memory CD45RA+ cells were excluded. The donors, healthy adults who were HIV-negative, had experienced no recent acute infections or vaccinations. Details on this clone: Antigen unknown.

Germline CDR1 reads SGHAT; CDR2 reads FQNNGV. Trimming stripped 5 bases from V and 2 bases from J, with 16 bases between. This CDR3 region has 15 residues. Clones were read by immunoSEQ multiplex PCR, and TCRdb kept only the in-frame ones, dropping some. The table shows around 2.1 million clones, with roughly 91% occurring only once. Sequences were obtained from naive CD8+ T cells from PBMCs. The TCR originated in a man in his late teens or twenties in good health. Some clones in this sample may be carry-over from other donors' samples. This rearrangement joins TRBV11-2 to TRBJ2-7; the D is unclear. CDR3 DNA sequence: TGTGCCAGCAGCGACCCCTCGGTGGTCCCCTACGAGCAGTACTTC. Translating it yields CASSDPSVVPYEQYF.